This entry lists 19 T cell receptor beta chains sequenced from one sample in a study of cytomegalovirus exposure and HLA in healthy donors. TCRdb's table, derived via immunoSEQ multiplex PCR, lists solely in-frame clones and lacks some. The sample has 110,000 or so clones, about nine tenths seen once; the top ten hold nearly 4.5%. The sequencing sample was made of PBMCs. The receptors here all came from a man between 18 and 35 years old in good health and CMV-seropositive.

This clone was counted a single time. The chain uses TRBV6-1 and TRBJ2-7; D gene ambiguous. Trimming pared 3 bases from V and 0 bases from J, leaving 6 bases between. CDR1 is MNHNS and CDR2 is SASEGT in the germline V gene. The CDR3 is made up of 13 amino acids. As DNA, the CDR3 is TGTGCCAGCAGTGAGTGGAGCTCCTACGAGCAGTACTTC. Protein sequence: CASSEWSSYEQYF.

The CDR3 here is CASSLGTGYMVGYTF. Here the CDR3 DNA reads TGTGCCAGCAGCTTGGGGACAGGGTACATGGTCGGCTACACCTTC. The gene calls are TRBV5-6 and TRBJ1-2; TRBD1 matches at 8 bases. The germline V gene has CDR1 SGHDT and CDR2 YYEEEE. CDR3 length: 15 residues. After removal of 0 bases from V and 8 bases from J, the junction contained 9 bases not matched to a gene.

The J gene is TRBJ2-7, the V gene TRBV7-2, with D possibly matching TRBD2 (7 bases). Germline CDR1 reads SGHTA; CDR2 reads FQGNSA. The CDR3 totals 16 residues. Trimming removed 1 base at V and 3 bases at J, with 16 bases between. CDR3 sequence reads: CASSLGPRGLVYEQYF. CDR3 nucleotides: TGTGCCAGCAGCTTAGGTCCGCGGGGGCTAGTCTACGAGCAGTACTTC. The full variable domain, with the rest looked up from reference TRBV7-2 and TRBJ2-7, is GAGVSQSPSNKVTEKGKDVELRCDPISGHTALYWYRQSLGQGLEFLIYFQGNSAPDKSGLPSDRFSAERTGGSVSTLTIQRTQQEDSAVYLCASSLGPRGLVYEQYFGPGTRLTVT.

This sequence joins TRBV5-4 and TRBJ2-5; TRBD1 matches at 10 bases. J gave up 5 bases and V 2 bases, and 3 bases lay outside the gene matches. In germline, CDR1 is SGHNT, CDR2 YYREEE (reference sequence). CDR3 length: 14 residues. In nucleotides, the CDR3 is TGTGCCAGCAGCTTTGCGGACAGGGGGGAGACCCAGTACTTC. Its translation: CASSFADRGETQYF.

The genes are TRBV27 and TRBJ1-6; D may be TRBD1 (5 bases). Trimming removed 3 bases from V and 7 bases from J, with 13 bases in between. The CDR3 sequence is 15 residues long. CDR1 is MNHEY, CDR2 SMNVEV, per germline (reference sequence). In DNA, the CDR3 is TGTGCCAGCAGTTTTGGGACGGGGGTGAATTCACCCCTCCACTTT. It yields the protein CASSFGTGVNSPLHF.

The J gene is TRBJ1-2, the V gene TRBV7-2; 7 bases map to TRBD1. V dropped 3 bases and J dropped 5; count of bases not matched to a gene: 9. Germline values: CDR1 SGHTA, CDR2 FQGNSA. CDR3 length: 15 residues. The CDR3: CASSFTTGDLYGYTF. The CDR3 coding sequence is TGTGCCAGCAGCTTCACAACAGGGGACCTGTATGGCTACACCTTC.

The DNA of the CDR3 is TGTGCCAGTAGTAAATCCTACAGGGGGCCTAATGAAAAACTGTTTTTT. Protein: CASSKSYRGPNEKLFF. The chain has TRBV19 and TRBJ1-4; 9 bases agree with TRBD1. The V and J ends lost 4 bases and 3 bases, in that order; junction bases with no gene match: 6. Germline V gives CDR1 LNHDA, CDR2 SQIVND (reference sequence). This CDR3 region has 16 residues.

The chain couples TRBV27 to TRBJ1-5, with TRBD1 identical over 8 bases. Germline-derived CDR1 and CDR2 are MNHEY and SMNVEV (reference sequence). V lost 5 bases to trimming and J lost 5 bases; unmatched junction nucleotides: 5. This CDR3 region has 14 residues. CDR3 residues: CASSLTGGHQPQHF. The CDR3 nucleotides are TGTGCCAGCAGTCTTACAGGGGGGCATCAGCCCCAGCATTTT.

This rearrangement joins TRBV7-8 to TRBJ1-2, with TRBD1 matching over 7 bases. The CDR3 runs to 12 residues. The V gene end was trimmed by 2 bases and the J gene end by 13 bases; junction bases not matched to a gene: 7. The germline V gene encodes CDR1 SGHVS and CDR2 FQNEAQ. CDR3 amino acids: CASSLHDRAGTF. The CDR3 region has the DNA TGTGCCAGCAGCTTACACGACAGGGCGGGCACCTTC.

The rearrangement uses TRBV28 and TRBJ2-4, with D perhaps matching TRBD2 (6 bases). V shed 3 bases and J shed 0 bases, with 9 bases lying between them. CDR3 length: 15 amino acids. Germline loops: CDR1 MDHEN, CDR2 SYDVKM. CDR3 sequence reads: CASSFRGLAKNIQYF. The CDR3 bases are TGTGCCAGCAGTTTCCGGGGACTAGCCAAAAACATTCAGTACTTC.

This clone has only one observation. The rearrangement uses TRBV2 and TRBJ1-1; possibly TRBD1 for D (6 bases). Trimming shortened V by 6 bases and J by 0 bases, and 11 bases separated the two germline ends. CDR3 length equals 14 residues. Germline V gene sequence: CDR1 SNHLY, CDR2 FYNNEI. The CDR3 DNA is TGTGCCAGCAGAGTCGACAGGATGAACACTGAAGCTTTCTTT. This gives the protein CASRVDRMNTEAFF.

This sequence joins TRBV9 and TRBJ1-6, with a tentative D call TRBD1 (5 bases). CDR3 length: 14 residues. Trimming stripped 2 bases from V and 6 bases from J, with 9 bases between. Germline assignment: CDR1 SGDLS and CDR2 YYNGEE. The CDR3 DNA reads TGTGCCAGCAGCGTCGGGGGTGTTAATTCACCCCTCCACTTT. Amino acids: CASSVGGVNSPLHF.

This chain links TRBV6-1 with TRBJ2-7; 7 positions match TRBD2. The CDR3 is 14 amino acids. J lost 6 bases, V lost 7 bases, and 12 bases had no gene match. Per germline, CDR1 MNHNS and CDR2 SASEGT. CDR3 nucleotide sequence: TGTGCCAGCACGGCCGTGGGGGGGGTTGGCGAGCAGTACTTC. Its translation is CASTAVGGVGEQYF.

The genes are TRBV29-1 and TRBJ2-2; 8 bases are a match to TRBD2. Germline V gives CDR1 SQVTM, CDR2 ANQGSEA. This CDR3 comprises 15 residues. Losses at the gene ends were 5 bases for V and 0 bases for J; bases not matched to a gene: 5. The CDR3 sequence is CSVPRGVANTGELFF. The CDR3 DNA reads TGCAGCGTTCCGCGGGGGGTCGCGAACACCGGGGAGCTGTTTTTT.

The chain combines TRBV7-9 with TRBJ2-3; D is possibly TRBD1 (6 bases). Germline CDR1 SEHNR, CDR2 FQNEAQ (reference sequence). The V gene lost 2 bases and the J gene lost 0 bases, with 15 bases spanning the gap. The CDR3 has 17 amino acids. The CDR3 nucleotides are TGTGCCAGCAGCTTATCCCATTACAGGGAAAGCACAGATACGCAGTATTTT. This encodes CASSLSHYRESTDTQYF. Looking up the rest from reference TRBV7-9 and TRBJ2-3 gives the full variable domain: DTGVSQNPRHKITKRGQNVTFRCDPISEHNRLYWYRQTLGQGPEFLTYFQNEAQLEKSRLLSDRFSAERPKGSFSTLEIQRTEQGDSAMYLCASSLSHYRESTDTQYFGPGTRLTVL.

The rearrangement links TRBV6-5 to TRBJ2-1, with TRBD2 matching over 8 bases. The germline V gene encodes CDR1 MNHEY and CDR2 SVGAGI. The trim removed 2 bases at V and 4 bases at J, leaving 4 bases unmatched. This CDR3 is 15 amino acids long. The CDR3, as DNA: TGTGCCAGCAGTTACACGGGGGGGCTTTACAATGAGCAGTTCTTC. It translates to CASSYTGGLYNEQFF.

Remarks on this clone: One end of the junction varies from germline; a read error may be responsible. The CDR3 nucleotides read TGTGCCAGCAGCTTACCCCTTCAAGACAGGGTCAATCAGGCCCAGCATTTT. It codes for CASSLPLQDRVNQAQHF. The V and J genes are TRBV7-9 and TRBJ1-5; the match to TRBD1 covers 7 bases. CDR3 length: 17 amino acids. Germline lookup yields CDR1 SEHNR and CDR2 FQNEAQ (reference sequence).

This rearrangement joins TRBV5-5 to TRBJ2-7, with D possibly TRBD2 on 5 matching bases. Germline assignment: CDR1 SGHKS and CDR2 YYEKEE (reference sequence). The CDR3 is 15 residues long. V shed 0 bases and J shed 7 bases, with 17 bases lying between them. Here the CDR3 reads CASSLVLGRTGEQYF. The DNA of the CDR3 is TGTGCCAGCAGCTTGGTTCTCGGCAGGACGGGGGAGCAGTACTTC.

The CDR3 region has the DNA TGTGCCACCAAGCGGGGGGTTAGCGGGGAGACCCAGTACTTC. It codes for CATKRGVSGETQYF. V and J are TRBV11-2 and TRBJ2-5, with TRBD2 matching 9 bases. CDR1 SGHAT and CDR2 FQNNGV come from the germline V gene. With 10 bases clipped from V and 5 bases from J, the junction kept 11 bases outside the gene matches. CDR3 size: 14 residues.